This T cell receptor (beta chain) is from a study of cytomegalovirus exposure and HLA in healthy donors. Both 60 Vbeta primers and 13 Jbeta primers went into the PCR. Sequencing used immunoSEQ multiplex PCR; TCRdb keeps in-frame clones, though not all of them. The table records roughly 110,000 clones, roughly 74% of them present only once. The CDR3 totals 17 residues. CDR1 and CDR2 (germline): SGHTS, YDEGEE. Between the trimmed V and J ends, which lost 0 bases and 4 bases, there was a span of 19 bases. Study-level findings and limits: What a later analysis reportedly showed was that an Asian-associated ancestry cluster had fewer N-insertions than the approximately 720-donor mean.

A note on this clone: Antigen specificity is unknown.

J is TRBJ1-2 and V is TRBV5-8; D is perhaps TRBD1 (5 bases). This receptor was taken from a woman in her twenties or thirties in good health and CMV-seronegative. Sequenced: PBMCs. The DNA of the CDR3 is TGTGCCAGCAGCTTGGGCTACTCCGCGCTGGGGGGCTATGGCTACACCTTC. This encodes CASSLGYSALGGYGYTF.